The clone carrying this T cell receptor beta chain has a single count. The sample belongs to a study of blood T cell repertoires in COVID-19. Germline assignment: CDR1 SQVTM and CDR2 ANQGSEA. The V and J ends lost 6 bases and 5 bases respectively, with 16 bases between them. This CDR3 is built from 13 residues. TCRdb's copy holds only in-frame clones and misses some; the assay was immunoSEQ multiplex PCR. This sample has approximately 240,000 clones, with more than 75% found just once. The TCR was taken from a man aged 45-65 years who had recovered from COVID-19. V and J are TRBV29-1 and TRBJ2-5; weak D call: TRBD2 (6 bases). The sequenced sample was peripheral blood. As DNA, the CDR3 is TGCAGCGTGAGCGGGTTCCAACGGGAGACCCAGTACTTC. This sequence encodes CSVSGFQRETQYF. The full variable domain, completed using reference TRBV29-1 and TRBJ2-5, is SAVISQKPSRDICQRGTSLTIQCQVDSQVTMMFWYRQQPGQSLTLIATANQGSEATYESGFVIDKFPISRPNLTFSTLTVSNMSPEDSSIYLCSVSGFQRETQYFGPGTRLLVL.